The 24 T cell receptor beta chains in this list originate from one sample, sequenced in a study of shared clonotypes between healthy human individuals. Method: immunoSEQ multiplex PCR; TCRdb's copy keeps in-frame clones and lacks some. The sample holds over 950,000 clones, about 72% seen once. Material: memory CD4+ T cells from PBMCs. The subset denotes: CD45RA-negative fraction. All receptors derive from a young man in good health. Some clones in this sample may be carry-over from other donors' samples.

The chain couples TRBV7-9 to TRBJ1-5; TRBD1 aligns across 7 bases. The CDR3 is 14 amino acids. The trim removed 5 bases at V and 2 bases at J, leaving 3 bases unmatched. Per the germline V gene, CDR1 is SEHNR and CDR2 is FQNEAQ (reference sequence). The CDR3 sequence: CASSRDSRNQPQHF. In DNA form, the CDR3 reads TGTGCCAGCAGCCGGGACAGCCGCAATCAGCCCCAGCATTTT.

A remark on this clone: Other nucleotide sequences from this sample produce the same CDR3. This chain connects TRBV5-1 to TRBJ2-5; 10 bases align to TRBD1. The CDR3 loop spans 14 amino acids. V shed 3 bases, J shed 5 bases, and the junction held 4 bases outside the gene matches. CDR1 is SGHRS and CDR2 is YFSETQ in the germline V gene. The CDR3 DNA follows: TGCGCCAGCAGCTCTGGGACAGGGGTTGAGACCCAGTACTTC. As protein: CASSSGTGVETQYF.

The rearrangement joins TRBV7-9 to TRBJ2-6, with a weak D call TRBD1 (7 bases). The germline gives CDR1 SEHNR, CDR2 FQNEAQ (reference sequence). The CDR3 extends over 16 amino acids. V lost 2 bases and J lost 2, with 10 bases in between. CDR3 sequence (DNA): TGTGCCAGCAGCTTAAGGAGGGGGCCTGGGGCCAACGTCCTGACTTTC. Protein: CASSLRRGPGANVLTF.

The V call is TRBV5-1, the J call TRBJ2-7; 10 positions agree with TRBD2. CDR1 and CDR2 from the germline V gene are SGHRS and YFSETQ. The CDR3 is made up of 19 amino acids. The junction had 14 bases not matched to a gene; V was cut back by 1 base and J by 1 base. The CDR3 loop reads CASSLMTAGTSVESYEQYF. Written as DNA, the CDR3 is TGCGCCAGCAGCTTGATGACAGCAGGGACTAGCGTGGAGTCCTACGAGCAGTACTTC.

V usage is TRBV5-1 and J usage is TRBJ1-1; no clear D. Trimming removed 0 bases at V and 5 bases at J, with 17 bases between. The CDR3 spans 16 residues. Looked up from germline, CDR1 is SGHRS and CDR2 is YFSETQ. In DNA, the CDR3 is TGCGCCAGCAGCTTGGTAGCTGATTCGTCGAGAACTGAAGCTTTCTTT. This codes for CASSLVADSSRTEAFF.

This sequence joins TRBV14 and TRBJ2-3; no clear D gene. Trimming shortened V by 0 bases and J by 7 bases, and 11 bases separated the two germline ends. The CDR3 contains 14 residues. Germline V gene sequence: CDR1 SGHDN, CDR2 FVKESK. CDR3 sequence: CASSQEYYQNTQYF. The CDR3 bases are TGTGCCAGCAGCCAAGAATATTACCAAAATACGCAGTATTTT.

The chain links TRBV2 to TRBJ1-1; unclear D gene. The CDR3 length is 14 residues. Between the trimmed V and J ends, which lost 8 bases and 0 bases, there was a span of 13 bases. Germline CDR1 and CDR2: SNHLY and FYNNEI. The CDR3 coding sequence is TGTGCCAGCCTTTTCTCTTTAATGAACACTGAAGCTTTCTTT. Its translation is CASLFSLMNTEAFF.

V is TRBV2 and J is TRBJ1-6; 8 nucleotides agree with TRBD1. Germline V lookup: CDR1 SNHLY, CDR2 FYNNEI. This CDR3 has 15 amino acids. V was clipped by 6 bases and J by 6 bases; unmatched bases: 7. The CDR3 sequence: CASRAGQAANSPLHF. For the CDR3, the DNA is TGTGCCAGCAGAGCGGGACAGGCGGCTAATTCACCCCTCCACTTT.

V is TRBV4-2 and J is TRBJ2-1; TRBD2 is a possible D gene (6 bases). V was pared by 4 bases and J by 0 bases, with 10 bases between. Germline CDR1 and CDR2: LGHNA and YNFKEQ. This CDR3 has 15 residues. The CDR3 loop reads CASSRIGSSYNEQFF. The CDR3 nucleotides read TGTGCCAGCAGCCGAATCGGGAGCTCCTACAATGAGCAGTTCTTC.

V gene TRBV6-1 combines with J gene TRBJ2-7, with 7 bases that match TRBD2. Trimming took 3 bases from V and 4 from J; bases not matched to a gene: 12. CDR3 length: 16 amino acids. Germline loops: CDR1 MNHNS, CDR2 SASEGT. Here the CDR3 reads CASSDYRGVEPYEQYF. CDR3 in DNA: TGTGCCAGCAGTGACTACCGGGGGGTTGAACCGTACGAGCAGTACTTC.

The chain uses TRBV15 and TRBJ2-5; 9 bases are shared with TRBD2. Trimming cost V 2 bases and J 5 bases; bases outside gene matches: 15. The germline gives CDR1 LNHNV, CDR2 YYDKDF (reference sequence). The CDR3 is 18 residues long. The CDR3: CATSRRGLAMVRGETQYF. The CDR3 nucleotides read TGTGCCACCAGCAGAAGAGGACTAGCGATGGTTCGCGGGGAGACCCAGTACTTC.

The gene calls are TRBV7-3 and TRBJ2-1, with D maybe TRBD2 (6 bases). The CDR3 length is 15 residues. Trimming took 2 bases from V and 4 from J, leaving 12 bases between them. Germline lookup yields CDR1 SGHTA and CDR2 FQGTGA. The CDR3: CASSLALASYNEQFF. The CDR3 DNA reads TGTGCCAGCAGCTTAGCGCTAGCGAGTTACAATGAGCAGTTCTTC.

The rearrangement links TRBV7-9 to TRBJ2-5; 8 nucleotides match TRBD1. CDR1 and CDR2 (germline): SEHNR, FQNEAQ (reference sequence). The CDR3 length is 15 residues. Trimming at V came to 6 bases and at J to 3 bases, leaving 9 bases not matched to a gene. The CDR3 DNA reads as TGTGCCAGCAGGACCGGGACAGGATTGAAAGAGACCCAGTACTTC. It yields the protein CASRTGTGLKETQYF.

The CDR3: CSVAGTNEKLFF. Here the CDR3 DNA reads TGCAGCGTTGCCGGGACTAATGAAAAACTGTTTTTT. This chain links TRBV29-1 with TRBJ1-4; D gene unclear. V was clipped by 4 bases and J by 2 bases, with 5 bases between them. CDR1 is SQVTM and CDR2 is ANQGSEA in the germline V gene. The CDR3 runs to 12 residues.

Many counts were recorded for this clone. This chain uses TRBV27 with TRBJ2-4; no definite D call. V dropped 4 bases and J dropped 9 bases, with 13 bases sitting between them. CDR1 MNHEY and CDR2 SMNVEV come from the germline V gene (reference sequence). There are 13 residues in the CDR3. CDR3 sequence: CASSSYKAGIQYF. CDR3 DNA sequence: TGTGCCAGCAGTTCATACAAGGCAGGCATTCAGTACTTC.

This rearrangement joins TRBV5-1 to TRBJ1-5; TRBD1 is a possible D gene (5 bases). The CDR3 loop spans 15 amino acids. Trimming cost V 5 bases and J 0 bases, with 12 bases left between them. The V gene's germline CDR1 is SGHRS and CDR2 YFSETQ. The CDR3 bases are TGCGCCAGCAGTCGGGACCCGAATAGCAATCAGCCCCAGCATTTT. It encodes CASSRDPNSNQPQHF.

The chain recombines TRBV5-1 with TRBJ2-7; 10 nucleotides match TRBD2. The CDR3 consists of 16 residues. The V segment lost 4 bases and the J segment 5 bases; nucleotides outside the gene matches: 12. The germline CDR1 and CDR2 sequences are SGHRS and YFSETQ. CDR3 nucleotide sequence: TGCGCCAGCAGCGCGCCTAGCGGGAGTTCATATGACGAGCAGTACTTC. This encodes CASSAPSGSSYDEQYF.

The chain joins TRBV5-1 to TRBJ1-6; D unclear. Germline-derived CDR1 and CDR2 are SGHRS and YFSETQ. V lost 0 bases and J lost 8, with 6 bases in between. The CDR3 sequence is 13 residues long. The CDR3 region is CASSLGGDSPLHF. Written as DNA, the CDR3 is TGCGCCAGCAGCTTGGGCGGGGATTCACCCCTCCACTTT. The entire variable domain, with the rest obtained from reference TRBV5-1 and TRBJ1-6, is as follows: KAGVTQTPRYLIKTRGQQVTLSCSPISGHRSVSWYQQTPGQGLQFLFEYFSETQRNKGNFPGRFSGRQFSNSRSEMNVSTLELGDSALYLCASSLGGDSPLHFGNGTRLTVT.

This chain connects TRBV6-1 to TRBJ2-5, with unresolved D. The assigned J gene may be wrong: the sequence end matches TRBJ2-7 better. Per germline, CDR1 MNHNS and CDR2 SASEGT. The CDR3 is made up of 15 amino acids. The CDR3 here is CASSEMQAPSYEQYF. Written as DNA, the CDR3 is TGTGCCAGCAGTGAAATGCAGGCCCCCTCCTACGAGCAGTACTTC.

The CDR3 sequence: CATLPGGRSEQYF. CDR3 bases: TGTGCCACCCTCCCCGGAGGGAGGTCCGAGCAGTACTTC. The chain uses TRBV28 and TRBJ2-7; tentative D call: TRBD2 (6 bases). V was pared by 10 bases and J by 6 bases, with 19 bases between. The CDR3 sequence is 13 residues long. Germline lookup yields CDR1 MDHEN and CDR2 SYDVKM.

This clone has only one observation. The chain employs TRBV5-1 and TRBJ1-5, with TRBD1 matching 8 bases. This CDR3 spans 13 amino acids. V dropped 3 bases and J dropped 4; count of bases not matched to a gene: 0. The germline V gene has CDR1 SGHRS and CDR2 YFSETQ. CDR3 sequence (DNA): TGCGCCAGCAGCTGGGACAGGAATCAGCCCCAGCATTTT. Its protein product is CASSWDRNQPQHF.

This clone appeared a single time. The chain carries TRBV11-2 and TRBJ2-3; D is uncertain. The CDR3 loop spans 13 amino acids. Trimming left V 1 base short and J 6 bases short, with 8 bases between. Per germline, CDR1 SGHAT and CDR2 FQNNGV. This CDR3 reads CASSLVARDTQYF. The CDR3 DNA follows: TGTGCCAGCAGCTTAGTGGCCAGGGATACGCAGTATTTT.

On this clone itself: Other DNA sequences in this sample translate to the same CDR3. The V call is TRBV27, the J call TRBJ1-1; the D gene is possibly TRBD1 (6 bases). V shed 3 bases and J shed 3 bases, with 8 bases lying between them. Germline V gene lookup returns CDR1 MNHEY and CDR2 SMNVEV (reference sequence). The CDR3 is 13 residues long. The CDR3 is CASSLNRDTEAFF. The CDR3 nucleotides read TGTGCCAGCAGTTTGAACAGGGACACTGAAGCTTTCTTT.

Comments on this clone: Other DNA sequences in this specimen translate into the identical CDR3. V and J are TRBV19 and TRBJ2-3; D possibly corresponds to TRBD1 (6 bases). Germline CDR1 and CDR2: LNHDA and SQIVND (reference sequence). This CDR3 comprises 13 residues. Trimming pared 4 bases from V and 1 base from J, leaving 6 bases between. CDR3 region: CASSNRGTDTQYF. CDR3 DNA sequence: TGTGCCAGTAGTAACAGGGGCACAGATACGCAGTATTTT.